The next 10 T cell receptor beta chains were all read from a single sample in a study of T cells of healthy individuals. MiXCR, run by TCRdb on the 5' RACE reads, gives a single entry per CDR3 protein. The repertoire holds tens of thousands of distinct CDR3 sequences, with approximately 5.4% as singletons. The origin of the receptors is a female donor in good health.

This clonotype was seen only a few times. The rearrangement links TRBV2 to TRBJ2-3, with a possible D match to TRBD2 (6 bases). CDR1 is SNHLY and CDR2 is FYNNEI in the germline V gene. The V end was cut by 7 bases, the J end by 5 bases, with 28 bases between. CDR3 size: 18 residues. CDR3 bases: TGTGCCAGCAAGGAGGGACTCAGGGCCTTTTCCACCCGAGATACGCAGTATTTT. Translated, it gives CASKEGLRAFSTRDTQYF.

In its sample, this clonotype was seen many times. The chain couples TRBV12-3 or TRBV12-4 to TRBJ2-1, with a tentative D call TRBD2 (6 bases). V was cut by 4 bases and J by 5 bases, with 12 bases left in between. The CDR3 is made up of 14 amino acids. The CDR3 protein is CASSSTGLNNEQFF. The CDR3, as DNA: TGTGCCAGCAGTTCAACGGGACTCAACAATGAGCAGTTCTTC.

This clonotype was counted ten times or more. The chain employs TRBV3-1 and TRBJ2-4, with a possible D match to TRBD1 (5 bases). V lost 4 bases and J 0 bases, leaving 13 bases between the germline ends. Germline CDR1 is LGHDT and CDR2 is YNNKEL (reference sequence). The CDR3 has 16 amino acids. The CDR3 coding sequence is TGTGCCAGCAGCCCCCGACAGACTTTAGCCAAAAACATTCAGTACTTC. Amino acid sequence: CASSPRQTLAKNIQYF.

This clonotype was seen many times. This chain uses TRBV28 with TRBJ2-7; 9 bases are shared with TRBD1. The CDR3 has 14 amino acids. Germline trimming cut 6 bases from V and 6 bases from J; bases unmatched to any gene: 9. Germline CDR1 and CDR2: MDHEN and SYDVKM. The CDR3 is CASSRTGTGSEQYF. The CDR3 DNA reads as TGTGCCAGCAGCCGAACCGGGACAGGGAGCGAGCAGTACTTC.

This clonotype has a handful of counts. This chain joins TRBV12-3 or TRBV12-4 and TRBJ1-1; D gene ambiguous. V lost 3 bases to trimming and J lost 1 base, with 6 bases between them. The CDR3 sequence is 13 residues long. As DNA, the CDR3 is TGTGCCAGCAGTTTCGAGGGGAACACTGAAGCTTTCTTT. Residues: CASSFEGNTEAFF.

This clonotype was observed at least ten times. The rearrangement joins TRBV6-2 or TRBV6-3 to TRBJ2-7; D is possibly TRBD1 (6 bases). This CDR3 has 12 residues. CDR1 is MNHEY and CDR2 is SVGEGT in the germline V gene. The ends were cut back, 6 bases at V and 3 bases at J, with 9 bases in the middle. The chain's CDR3 is CASSQQGYEQYF. The DNA for the CDR3 is TGTGCCAGCAGCCAACAGGGCTACGAGCAGTACTTC.

The chain has TRBV5-4 and TRBJ1-6; no definite D call. Germline values: CDR1 SGHNT, CDR2 YYREEE (reference sequence). The germline V and J ends were trimmed by 0 bases and 8 bases, with 6 bases remaining between them. The CDR3 totals 13 residues. CDR3: CASSLEEDSPLHF. DNA of the CDR3: TGTGCCAGCAGCTTGGAGGAGGATTCACCCCTCCACTTT.

The table lists this clonotype with many counts. The chain employs TRBV4-1 and TRBJ2-1, with 8 bases lining up with TRBD1. Trimming removed 4 bases from V and 4 bases from J; junction bases left unmatched: 6. The CDR3 is 15 amino acids. Per germline, CDR1 MGHRA and CDR2 YSYEKL. CDR3 coding DNA: TGCGCCAGCAGCCCCCAGGGGGCCTTATACAATGAGCAGTTCTTC. Protein: CASSPQGALYNEQFF.

This clonotype occurred many times. CDR3 bases: TGTGCCAGCAGTTGGACAGGGATGGGGCAGCCCCAGCATTTT. This translates into CASSWTGMGQPQHF. The chain employs TRBV27 and TRBJ1-5; 8 positions match TRBD1. The CDR3 length is 14 residues. Trimming cost V 4 bases and J 7 bases; bases outside gene matches: 6. Germline assignment: CDR1 MNHEY and CDR2 SMNVEV (reference sequence).

This clonotype was observed a handful of times. The chain carries TRBV15 and TRBJ1-6; tentatively, D is TRBD1 (5 bases). CDR3 length: 16 amino acids. V lost 0 bases and J lost 7, with 13 bases in between. CDR1 LNHNV and CDR2 YYDKDF come from the germline V gene (reference sequence). CDR3: CATSRDRGGGNSPLHF. The CDR3 DNA reads as TGTGCCACCAGCAGAGATCGGGGCGGCGGAAATTCACCCCTCCACTTT.